The source of this T cell receptor beta chain is a study of T cell repertoires in cytomegalovirus infection. Background on the study: It was the public TCR beta signatures that indicated both CMV infection and matching HLA type. Points from the study as a whole: CMV-specific TCR beta clonotypes restricted by HLA-C dominated the ex vivo response.

Regarding this clonotype: Its antigen is unidentified.

TCRdb independently ran MiXCR on the reads; one entry per CDR3 protein. The table shows approximately 180,000 distinct CDR3 sequences, with about 17% occurring only once. The CDR3 totals 13 residues. CDR1 is SGHVS and CDR2 is FNYEAQ in the germline V gene. Trimming cost V 5 bases and J 6 bases, with 13 bases left between them. Material: CD8+ T cells from PBMCs. The clonotype originates from a human donor in good health (CMV status not recorded). Some clones in this sample may be carry-over from other donors' samples. J is TRBJ1-1 and V is TRBV7-6; tentative D call: TRBD1 (5 bases). The CDR3 bases are TGTGCCAGCAGCCCGGGGGGGACTGCTGAAGCTTTCTTT. Protein sequence: CASSPGGTAEAFF.